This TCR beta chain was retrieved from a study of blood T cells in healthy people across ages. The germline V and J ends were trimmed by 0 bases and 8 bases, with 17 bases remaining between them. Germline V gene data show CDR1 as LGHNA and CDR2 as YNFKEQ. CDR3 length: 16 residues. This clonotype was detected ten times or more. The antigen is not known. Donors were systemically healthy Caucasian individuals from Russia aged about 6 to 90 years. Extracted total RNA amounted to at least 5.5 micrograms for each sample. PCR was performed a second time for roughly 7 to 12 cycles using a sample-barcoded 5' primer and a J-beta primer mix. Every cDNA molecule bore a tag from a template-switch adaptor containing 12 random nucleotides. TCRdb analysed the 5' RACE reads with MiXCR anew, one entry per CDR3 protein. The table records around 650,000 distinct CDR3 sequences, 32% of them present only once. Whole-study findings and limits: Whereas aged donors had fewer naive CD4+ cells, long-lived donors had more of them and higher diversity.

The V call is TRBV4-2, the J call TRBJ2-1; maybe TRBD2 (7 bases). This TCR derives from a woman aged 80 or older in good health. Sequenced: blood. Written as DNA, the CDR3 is TGTGCCAGCAGCCAAGATTGGGGGGGCCTCAGCGATGAGCAGTTCTTC. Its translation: CASSQDWGGLSDEQFF.